These 27 T cell receptor beta chains were all obtained from the same sample, sequenced in a study of human versus mouse CDR3 diversity and MHC coevolution. Clones were sequenced by immunoSEQ multiplex PCR, and TCRdb holds only the in-frame ones, with some missing. The sample gives 60,000 or so clones, 85% to 95% of which show up once; approximately 17% is in the top ten. Sequencing input: naive CD4+ T cells from blood. Subset given: CD45RO-negative CD62L-positive naive CD4 T cells. All receptors come from a person in their sixties in good health.

This chain joins TRBV5-1 and TRBJ2-7; TRBD1 aligns across 11 bases. The trim removed 4 bases at V and 6 bases at J, leaving 6 bases unmatched. The CDR3 has 14 residues. Germline lookup yields CDR1 SGHRS and CDR2 YFSETQ. The CDR3 DNA sequence: TGCGCCAGCAGCCTCTCCGGGACAGGGGGCGAGCAGTACTTC. This translates into CASSLSGTGGEQYF.

This clone was detected only once. The chain recombines TRBV5-1 with TRBJ2-1; the match to TRBD2 covers 10 bases. The V gene end was trimmed by 0 bases and the J gene end by 0 bases; junction bases not matched to a gene: 6. CDR3 length: 18 amino acids. From germline, CDR1 is SGHRS and CDR2 YFSETQ. The CDR3, as DNA: TGCGCCAGCAGCTTGGCCGGGTCTAGCGGGAGCTCCTACAATGAGCAGTTCTTC. Translation gives CASSLAGSSGSSYNEQFF.

The rearrangement joins TRBV5-6 to TRBJ1-1; D is ambiguous. Germline V gene lookup returns CDR1 SGHDT and CDR2 YYEEEE. This CDR3 is built from 16 residues. V shed 0 bases and J shed 1 base, with 13 bases lying between them. CDR3 coding DNA: TGTGCCAGCAGCTTGGTATGGGCAGCTTCGAACACTGAAGCTTTCTTT. Protein product: CASSLVWAASNTEAFF. Looking up the rest from reference TRBV5-6 and TRBJ1-1 gives the full variable domain: DAGVTQSPTHLIKTRGQQVTLRCSPKSGHDTVSWYQQALGQGPQFIFQYYEEEERQRGNFPDRFSGHQFPNYSSELNVNALLLGDSALYLCASSLVWAASNTEAFFGQGTRLTVV.

Of note for this clone: This sample includes further DNA sequences coding for the same CDR3. This rearrangement joins TRBV5-5 to TRBJ1-2; 7 bases are shared with TRBD1. The germline CDR1 and CDR2 sequences are SGHKS and YYEKEE (reference sequence). There are 15 residues in the CDR3. J gave up 2 bases and V 4 bases, and 8 bases lay outside the gene matches. CDR3 protein: CASSVTGQTNYGYTF. Written as DNA, the CDR3 is TGTGCCAGCAGCGTAACGGGACAGACGAACTATGGCTACACCTTC.

The chain uses TRBV30 and TRBJ2-7; 11 nucleotides match TRBD1. CDR1 GTSNPN and CDR2 SVGIG come from the germline V gene (reference sequence). The V segment lost 1 base and the J segment 3 bases; nucleotides outside the gene matches: 5. This CDR3 is 15 amino acids long. CDR3 in amino acids: CAWSDGTGGNYEQYF. CDR3 DNA sequence: TGTGCCTGGAGTGACGGGACAGGGGGAAACTACGAGCAGTACTTC.

This clone occurred once. The genes are TRBV18 and TRBJ2-5, with D possibly matching TRBD1 (6 bases). The CDR3 contains 13 residues. Trimming pared 5 bases from V and 7 bases from J, leaving 14 bases between. Germline CDR1 reads KGHSH; CDR2 reads LQKENI. CDR3 residues: CASSDNRVGTQYF. CDR3 DNA sequence: TGTGCCAGCTCAGATAACAGGGTCGGGACCCAGTACTTC.

The chain carries TRBV19 and TRBJ2-4; TRBD1 matches at 8 bases. The CDR3 length is 16 residues. The germline V gene encodes CDR1 LNHDA and CDR2 SQIVND (reference sequence). The V segment lost 1 base and the J segment 2 bases; nucleotides outside the gene matches: 4. CDR3 coding DNA: TGTGCCAGTAGTATAGCGCAGGGGGCAACCAAAAACATTCAGTACTTC. Residues: CASSIAQGATKNIQYF.

The V call is TRBV5-1, the J call TRBJ2-2; no definite D call. CDR3 length equals 14 residues. Germline V gives CDR1 SGHRS, CDR2 YFSETQ. V lost 5 bases and J 2 bases, leaving 10 bases between the germline ends. CDR3 region: CASRSSGNTGELFF. The CDR3 region has the DNA TGCGCCAGCAGGAGTTCGGGTAACACCGGGGAGCTGTTTTTT.

CDR3 in amino acids: CASSPLGTVETQYF. Here the CDR3 DNA reads TGTGCCAGCTCACCCCTCGGGACAGTGGAGACCCAGTACTTC. This chain links TRBV18 with TRBJ2-5, with 7 bases that match TRBD1. In germline, CDR1 is KGHSH, CDR2 LQKENI. The V segment lost 3 bases and the J segment 5 bases; nucleotides outside the gene matches: 6. The CDR3 extends over 14 amino acids.

The chain employs TRBV5-1 and TRBJ2-1; TRBD2 agrees at 8 bases. CDR1 is SGHRS, CDR2 YFSETQ, per germline. The CDR3 is made up of 20 amino acids. With V trimmed by 1 base and J by 0 bases, 15 bases remained unmatched. The CDR3 reads CASSLITSGQPLGSYNEQFF. The CDR3 DNA reads TGCGCCAGCAGCTTGATCACTAGCGGCCAGCCCCTTGGCTCCTACAATGAGCAGTTCTTC. Supplemented by reference TRBV5-1 and TRBJ2-1, the full variable domain reads KAGVTQTPRYLIKTRGQQVTLSCSPISGHRSVSWYQQTPGQGLQFLFEYFSETQRNKGNFPGRFSGRQFSNSRSEMNVSTLELGDSALYLCASSLITSGQPLGSYNEQFFGPGTRLTVL.

CDR3 region: CASSPSPLAGAPYNEQFF. CDR3 nucleotide sequence: TGTGCCAGTAGTCCCTCCCCGCTAGCGGGAGCCCCCTACAATGAGCAGTTCTTC. V usage is TRBV19 and J usage is TRBJ2-1; 10 nucleotides align to TRBD2. V shed 5 bases, J shed 2 bases, and the junction held 12 bases outside the gene matches. The V gene's germline CDR1 is LNHDA and CDR2 SQIVND (reference sequence). The CDR3 is made up of 18 amino acids. Based on the CDR3 plus reference TRBV19 and TRBJ2-1, the full variable domain is DGGITQSPKYLFRKEGQNVTLSCEQNLNHDAMYWYRQDPGQGLRLIYYSQIVNDFQKGDIAEGYSVSREKKESFPLTVTSAQKNPTAFYLCASSPSPLAGAPYNEQFFGPGTRLTVL.

V is TRBV7-9 and J is TRBJ2-2, with 8 nucleotides matching TRBD1. CDR1 is SEHNR and CDR2 is FQNEAQ in the germline V gene (reference sequence). This CDR3 contains 16 residues. V was clipped by 6 bases and J by 5 bases; unmatched bases: 11. In DNA, the CDR3 is TGTGCCAGCAGTCGACAGGGGCCGTCCTCGACCGGGGAGCTGTTTTTT. It yields the protein CASSRQGPSSTGELFF. The full variable domain, in which reference TRBV7-9 and TRBJ2-2 provide the parts outside the CDR3, is DTGVSQNPRHKITKRGQNVTFRCDPISEHNRLYWYRQTLGQGPEFLTYFQNEAQLEKSRLLSDRFSAERPKGSFSTLEIQRTEQGDSAMYLCASSRQGPSSTGELFFGEGSRLTVL.

The chain combines TRBV5-6 with TRBJ2-2, with 7 bases fitting TRBD1. This CDR3 has 15 residues. The trim removed 4 bases at V and 8 bases at J, leaving 11 bases unmatched. Germline V gene sequence: CDR1 SGHDT, CDR2 YYEEEE. This chain's CDR3 is CASSLGTASRGELFF. In nucleotides, the CDR3 is TGTGCCAGCAGCCTCGGGACAGCTTCGCGAGGGGAGCTGTTTTTT.

The V and J genes are TRBV9 and TRBJ2-2; tentatively, D is TRBD2 (5 bases). Germline CDR1 reads SGDLS; CDR2 reads YYNGEE. The CDR3 loop spans 15 amino acids. V dropped 6 bases and J dropped 6 bases, with 18 bases sitting between them. The CDR3 here is CASTQWGEGSGELFF. DNA of the CDR3: TGTGCCAGCACCCAGTGGGGAGAAGGTTCCGGGGAGCTGTTTTTT.

The chain couples TRBV5-1 to TRBJ2-5, with 8 bases fitting TRBD2. This CDR3 contains 15 residues. Per the germline V gene, CDR1 is SGHRS and CDR2 is YFSETQ. V was clipped by 4 bases and J by 0 bases; unmatched bases: 5. The CDR3 coding sequence is TGCGCCAGCAGCCGGGAGACTAGCGACCAAGAGACCCAGTACTTC. Its translation is CASSRETSDQETQYF.

This sequence joins TRBV7-6 and TRBJ2-7, with 9 bases fitting TRBD1. This CDR3 has 14 amino acids. The junction had 3 bases not matched to a gene; V was cut back by 3 bases and J by 3 bases. Looked up from germline, CDR1 is SGHVS and CDR2 is FNYEAQ. Here the CDR3 reads CASSLTDRGYEQYF. The CDR3 DNA sequence: TGTGCCAGCAGCTTGACGGACAGGGGCTACGAGCAGTACTTC.

The rearrangement links TRBV19 to TRBJ2-2; 11 bases match TRBD1. Trimming cost V 6 bases and J 3 bases; bases outside gene matches: 3. CDR3 length: 15 residues. Germline lookup yields CDR1 LNHDA and CDR2 SQIVND (reference sequence). CDR3 residues: CASRSGQGDTGELFF. CDR3 sequence (DNA): TGTGCCAGTAGGTCGGGACAGGGGGACACCGGGGAGCTGTTTTTT.

The chain joins TRBV5-6 to TRBJ2-5; 7 positions agree with TRBD1. Germline CDR1 reads SGHDT; CDR2 reads YYEEEE. J was trimmed by 0 bases and V by 4 bases; bases with no gene match: 3. The CDR3 runs 14 residues. The chain's CDR3 is CASSATGYQETQYF. CDR3 DNA sequence: TGTGCCAGCAGCGCGACAGGGTACCAAGAGACCCAGTACTTC.

The rearrangement joins TRBV6-5 to TRBJ2-1; the match to TRBD2 covers 8 bases. V lost 0 bases and J lost 11; bases outside the gene matches: 12. Germline V gene data show CDR1 as MNHEY and CDR2 as SVGAGI. The CDR3 runs 16 residues. CDR3 amino acids: CASSYSRGGVLSKQFF. DNA of the CDR3: TGTGCCAGCAGTTACTCACGGGGGGGAGTACTCTCCAAGCAGTTCTTC.

CDR3 protein: CASSGRADPANTGELFF. The CDR3 DNA reads as TGCGCCTCCAGCGGGAGGGCCGATCCCGCGAACACCGGGGAGCTGTTTTTT. The rearrangement joins TRBV5-1 to TRBJ2-2, with 10 bases aligning to TRBD2. V shed 10 bases, J shed 0 bases, and the junction held 12 bases outside the gene matches. The CDR3 is 17 residues long. Germline CDR1 SGHRS, CDR2 YFSETQ.

V gene TRBV9 combines with J gene TRBJ2-1; TRBD2 aligns across 8 bases. The V and J ends lost 3 bases and 4 bases, in that order; junction bases with no gene match: 6. Germline assignment: CDR1 SGDLS and CDR2 YYNGEE. This CDR3 has 15 amino acids. The CDR3 coding sequence is TGTGCCAGCAGCGGACGGACTAGCAGTTACAATGAGCAGTTCTTC. Translated, it gives CASSGRTSSYNEQFF.

The chain combines TRBV14 with TRBJ2-5, with D perhaps matching TRBD2 (5 bases). This CDR3 has 13 amino acids. The V end lost 1 base, the J end lost 2 bases, and 5 bases lay between the germline ends. In germline, CDR1 is SGHDN, CDR2 FVKESK. CDR3 amino acids: CASSQAGQETQYF. DNA of the CDR3: TGTGCCAGCAGCCAAGCGGGGCAAGAGACCCAGTACTTC.

This rearrangement joins TRBV6-5 to TRBJ2-7; maybe TRBD2 (6 bases). The CDR3 runs 13 residues. CDR1 is MNHEY, CDR2 SVGAGI, per germline. The V and J ends lost 5 bases and 7 bases respectively, with 15 bases between them. The CDR3 sequence: CASSGGRRVEQYF. CDR3 DNA sequence: TGTGCCAGCAGTGGAGGGAGACGGGTGGAGCAGTACTTC.

This chain uses TRBV5-1 with TRBJ2-1; maybe TRBD1 (5 bases). Germline CDR1 is SGHRS and CDR2 is YFSETQ. The CDR3 spans 13 residues. V dropped 4 bases and J dropped 6 bases, with 11 bases sitting between them. The CDR3, as DNA: TGCGCCAGCAGCACGGACACTTTCAATGAGCAGTTCTTC. It translates to CASSTDTFNEQFF.

This chain links TRBV29-1 with TRBJ2-3; 8 bases are a match to TRBD2. This CDR3 comprises 18 residues. The germline CDR1 and CDR2 sequences are SQVTM and ANQGSEA. After removal of 5 bases from V and 0 bases from J, the junction contained 16 bases not matched to a gene. CDR3 region: CSVSGPYSGGGSTDTQYF. In DNA form, the CDR3 reads TGCAGCGTTTCGGGCCCTTACAGCGGGGGAGGTAGCACAGATACGCAGTATTTT.

The rearrangement links TRBV5-6 to TRBJ2-7; D may be TRBD2 (6 bases). Germline CDR1 reads SGHDT; CDR2 reads YYEEEE. V was shortened by 4 bases and J by 3 bases, with 20 bases between the two germline ends. This CDR3 contains 16 residues. The DNA for the CDR3 is TGTGCCAGCAGCCCTCGCGGGACCATCATGGGCTACGAGCAGTACTTC. It codes for CASSPRGTIMGYEQYF.

The chain links TRBV29-1 to TRBJ2-2; D possibly corresponds to TRBD1 (6 bases). The V and J ends lost 1 base and 8 bases respectively, with 8 bases between them. Germline CDR1 SQVTM, CDR2 ANQGSEA. The CDR3 spans 12 residues. CDR3 coding DNA: TGCAGCGTTGAAGGTGACAGGGGGGAGCTGTTTTTT. Amino acid sequence: CSVEGDRGELFF.